This TCR beta chain originates from a study of T cells after yellow fever vaccination (dated by TCRdb to about 2019). About the study as a whole: Libraries from fractions with low cell numbers were prepared with the SMART-Seq v4 Ultra Low Input RNA kit. The cohort comprised two healthy male donors, one aged 18 to 30 and one aged 30 to 40 years. Blood was collected at multiple timepoints before and after primary and secondary immunization, and bulk PBMC replicates and cell subsets were isolated. To follow T-cell clones before and after both primary and booster YFV17D yellow fever vaccination, bulk TCR alpha and beta repertoires underwent longitudinal sequencing.

The CDR3 runs 12 residues from the cysteine to the phenylalanine. Only the CDR3 portion is preserved as DNA: 36 bases, with reading frame beginning at the first base. CDR1 and CDR2 were assigned from the germline V gene (reference sequence) as DFQATT and SNEGSKA. The junction carries 10 bases between V and J, which are trimmed by 5 bases and 5 bases respectively. General findings and caveats noted by the study authors: A small fraction of clonotypes appeared in both the CD4 and CD8 compartments, likely as a result of convergent recombination. Computational filtering was required because FACS-sorted repertoires could contain abundant contaminating clonotypes from the bulk population. Most clones expanded after primary vaccination were re-detected after the booster (almost 98% of CD4 and roughly 87% of CD8), suggesting broad memory maintenance. Because the study included only two donors, the extent to which the findings can be generalized is limited. The secondary T-cell response was weaker than the primary response but faster, peaking on day 5 instead of day 15.

In the paper's terms, the treatment or condition label means: live attenuated yellow fever vaccine strain. At each blood-draw timepoint, two biological replicates of bulk PBMCs were collected. PBMCs were isolated from peripheral blood using a standard Ficoll-Paque protocol. RNA was extracted with TriZol from bulk PBMCs, CD4 and CD8 fractions, and dextramer-positive and dextramer-negative fractions. For sequencing, an Illumina NovaSeq 6000 was employed. TCR cDNA was made using 5'RACE template switching, a step that added a universal primer site and unique molecular identifiers. cDNA synthesis was primed from both the TCR alpha and TCR beta constant segments. Library amplification involved two PCR steps, and the second step added sample barcodes and sequencing adapters. Sequencing of libraries was performed on Illumina HiSeq 2500 (2x100 bp) or NovaSeq (2x150 bp). Concerning the study's data processing: Reads were demultiplexed and collapsed into UMI consensus sequences with MIGEC, and V(D)J alignment was performed with MiXCR. Clonotypes responding to the vaccine were identified with edgeR on replicate PBMC samples, with the criteria of FDR below 0.01 and a log2 fold change above 5 up to day 15. Each bulk clonotype received a CD4 or CD8 identity based on whether the sequenced CD4 or CD8 repertoire contained that clonotype at higher abundance. In-frame beta chains were kept once TCRdb had trimmed the public reads at Q25 with fastp and called clones with MiXCR. Duplicate CDR3 protein sequences are folded into a single record with the most common DNA and genes. In this record, the V and J calls reflect TCRdb's handling and not the investigators' own analysis. The sample data list some 320,000 distinct CDR3 sequences, and approximately 4% of these were observed just once. The ten largest clones take up about 22% of the sample.

This clonotype occurred many times. The antigen it binds to is not known. No much larger clonotype is one base removed from it; base qualities were not supplied. The rearrangement joined TRBV20-1 to TRBJ2-1; the D segment could be TRBD2, given 6 matching bases. This clonotype originated in a man aged 18 to 30 who received the YFV17D yellow fever vaccine. Source: PBMCs, taken 5 days after the yellow fever booster vaccination. The DNA sequence is TGCAGTGCTCCTCGGGGGAACAATGAGCAGTTCTTC. Its coded protein is CSAPRGNNEQFF.